The sequence of this T cell receptor (beta chain) was determined in a study of brain metastases from non-small cell lung cancer. Findings and caveats of the study: In 50% to 80% of brain metastases, T-cell clones were expanded compared with matched primary tumors. Fewer infiltrating T cells were found in brain metastases than primaries. TCR repertoires overlapped largely between brain metastases and matched primaries.

Method: immunoSEQ multiplex PCR; TCRdb's copy keeps in-frame clones and lacks some. This sample has 1,500 to 2,000 clones, with more than 90% found just once. Regarding this clone: Its antigen is unknown.

Trimming removed 5 bases from V and 0 bases from J, with 19 bases in between. This CDR3 is 17 amino acids long. Germline V gene data show CDR1 as SGHNT and CDR2 as YENEEA. The chain combines TRBV11-3 with TRBJ2-5; D possibly corresponds to TRBD1 (5 bases). The sequenced sample consisted of tissue from a brain metastasis. This clonotype was obtained from a donor over 35 with non-small cell lung cancer. The CDR3 protein is CASSPCFLRQNQETQYF. CDR3 bases: TGTGCCAGCAGCCCATGTTTCCTCCGACAGAACCAAGAGACCCAGTACTTC.